Listed here are 26 T cell receptor beta chains from one sample, sequenced in a study of T cell changes during pregnancy in multiple sclerosis. Here immunoSEQ multiplex PCR was the method, and the copy in TCRdb shows in-frame clones only, minus some. The top ten hold 9% to 10% of the sample, which has some 41,000 clones, less than 95% seen once. The input for sequencing was CD8+ T cells from peripheral blood mononuclear cells, taken in the first trimester of pregnancy. Receptors originate from a female donor with multiple sclerosis, enrolled in a pregnancy study.

The chain carries TRBV10-2 and TRBJ2-7; TRBD1 is a possible D gene (7 bases). The CDR3 is 15 amino acids. Germline CDR1 WSHSY, CDR2 SAAADI. Trimming cost V 5 bases and J 3 bases, with 17 bases left between them. Here the CDR3 reads CASSRGPGGSYEQYF. DNA for the CDR3: TGCGCCAGCAGTCGGGGGCCAGGGGGTAGCTACGAGCAGTACTTC.

The chain combines TRBV5-1 with TRBJ2-3; D is perhaps TRBD1 (5 bases). V lost 4 bases and J 2 bases, leaving 14 bases between the germline ends. The CDR3 has 15 amino acids. CDR1 and CDR2 from the germline V gene are SGHRS and YFSETQ. Here the CDR3 DNA reads TGCGCCAGCAGCCTCACAGGAATCCACACAGATACGCAGTATTTT. Protein sequence: CASSLTGIHTDTQYF.

The genes are TRBV6-5 and TRBJ2-5; tentative D call: TRBD1 (5 bases). This CDR3 is 15 amino acids long. Trimming took 6 bases from V and 2 from J, leaving 16 bases between them. Germline V gene data show CDR1 as MNHEY and CDR2 as SVGAGI. DNA for the CDR3: TGTGCCAGCAGAGAACAGGCCGAATTACAAGAGACCCAGTACTTC. Its translation: CASREQAELQETQYF.

The chain has TRBV4-1 and TRBJ1-2; 7 bases align to TRBD1. The CDR3 contains 17 residues. The J segment lost 0 bases and the V segment lost 1 base, leaving 8 bases of the junction unmatched. Looked up from germline, CDR1 is MGHRA and CDR2 is YSYEKL. The CDR3 loop reads CASSQVGGGTANYGYTF. DNA for the CDR3: TGCGCCAGCAGCCAAGTGGGCGGTGGGACAGCTAACTATGGCTACACCTTC.

The V call is TRBV7-8, the J call TRBJ2-7, with 10 bases lining up with TRBD2. CDR3 length equals 15 residues. The germline V gene encodes CDR1 SGHVS and CDR2 FQNEAQ. The junction had 8 bases not matched to a gene; V was cut back by 5 bases and J by 4 bases. CDR3 bases: TGTGCCAGCAGCGGTCCATCTAGCGGGGGTTACGAGCAGTACTTC. Its translation is CASSGPSSGGYEQYF.

This chain connects TRBV5-5 to TRBJ2-7; D unresolved. The CDR3 sequence is 13 residues long. The germline gives CDR1 SGHKS, CDR2 YYEKEE (reference sequence). V was pared by 0 bases and J by 2 bases, with 6 bases between. The CDR3 loop reads CASSLGSTYEQYF. DNA of the CDR3: TGTGCCAGCAGCTTGGGCAGTACCTACGAGCAGTACTTC.

This sequence joins TRBV6-6 and TRBJ1-2, with 10 bases that match TRBD1. Germline V gene lookup returns CDR1 MNHNY and CDR2 SVGAGI (reference sequence). The CDR3 consists of 15 residues. V gave up 5 bases and J gave up 3 bases; unmatched junction bases: 6. The CDR3 protein is CASSRGQGGDYGYTF. CDR3 bases: TGTGCCAGCAGTAGAGGACAGGGGGGAGACTATGGCTACACCTTC.

The rearrangement uses TRBV7-2 and TRBJ2-4; D is perhaps TRBD1 (6 bases). Trimming shortened V by 3 bases and J by 3 bases, and 21 bases separated the two germline ends. In germline, CDR1 is SGHTA, CDR2 FQGNSA. This CDR3 is built from 18 residues. The CDR3 region has the DNA TGTGCCAGCAGCTTCGCCCCTAACAGGGTGGGGGACAAAAACATTCAGTACTTC. It encodes CASSFAPNRVGDKNIQYF.

The rearrangement joins TRBV5-5 to TRBJ1-2; 9 bases are a match to TRBD1. CDR3 length equals 14 residues. Germline assignment: CDR1 SGHKS and CDR2 YYEKEE (reference sequence). Trimming at V came to 4 bases and at J to 8 bases, leaving 9 bases not matched to a gene. DNA of the CDR3: TGTGCCAGCAGCCTAGGGACAGGGTATAGAGGCTACACCTTC. Translating it yields CASSLGTGYRGYTF.

The chain couples TRBV9 to TRBJ2-3, with 10 bases identical to TRBD2. The V gene's germline CDR1 is SGDLS and CDR2 YYNGEE. The CDR3 runs to 16 residues. With V trimmed by 4 bases and J by 4 bases, 9 bases remained unmatched. As DNA, the CDR3 is TGTGCCAGCAGCCCGTTTCGGCTAGCGGGGGCAGATACGCAGTATTTT. This sequence encodes CASSPFRLAGADTQYF.

The V call is TRBV5-1, the J call TRBJ1-1, with D possibly matching TRBD1 (5 bases). The CDR3 sequence is 14 residues long. CDR1 is SGHRS and CDR2 is YFSETQ in the germline V gene. The ends were cut back, 0 bases at V and 5 bases at J, with 11 bases in the middle. The CDR3 DNA reads TGCGCCAGCAGCTTGGCAGGGTTGGGAACTGAAGCTTTCTTT. It specifies CASSLAGLGTEAFF.

The V gene is TRBV5-1, the J gene TRBJ2-7, with a tentative D call TRBD1 (7 bases). The V end lost 3 bases, the J end lost 6 bases, and 19 bases lay between the germline ends. CDR3 length: 15 amino acids. The germline V gene encodes CDR1 SGHRS and CDR2 YFSETQ. CDR3 region: CASSSLSEGAREQYF. CDR3 nucleotide sequence: TGCGCCAGCAGCTCCCTGTCGGAGGGGGCACGCGAGCAGTACTTC.

The rearrangement links TRBV5-6 to TRBJ1-1, with 7 positions matching TRBD1. The ends lost 2 bases at V and 7 bases at J; junction bases unmatched: 5. The CDR3 has 13 residues. The germline gives CDR1 SGHDT, CDR2 YYEEEE. The CDR3 here is CASSFDRAGEAFF. CDR3 DNA sequence: TGTGCCAGCAGCTTCGACAGGGCGGGTGAAGCTTTCTTT.

The rearrangement joins TRBV7-6 to TRBJ1-6; D is undetermined. The CDR3 contains 15 residues. Between the trimmed V and J ends, which lost 1 base and 8 bases, there was a span of 12 bases. Per the germline V gene, CDR1 is SGHVS and CDR2 is FNYEAQ. The CDR3 spells CASSLEFLEYSPLHF. In DNA, the CDR3 is TGTGCCAGCAGCTTAGAATTTTTAGAATATTCACCCCTCCACTTT.

The chain uses TRBV4-1 and TRBJ2-1, with 10 bases matching TRBD1. This CDR3 contains 18 residues. The germline V gene has CDR1 MGHRA and CDR2 YSYEKL. V lost 1 base, J lost 6 bases, and 12 bases stayed unmatched. CDR3 sequence (DNA): TGCGCCAGCAGCCAAGGGTTGTTTAGGGACAGGGGCCCCAATGAGCAGTTCTTC. Amino acid sequence: CASSQGLFRDRGPNEQFF.

Regarding this clone: Other nucleotide sequences in the sample specify the same CDR3. The chain links TRBV4-3 to TRBJ2-7; D remains unclear. Trimming cost V 0 bases and J 1 base, with 10 bases left between them. The V gene's germline CDR1 is LGHNA and CDR2 YSLEER. CDR3 length equals 15 residues. The chain's CDR3 is CASSQDSSLSYEQYF. In DNA, the CDR3 is TGCGCCAGCAGCCAAGATAGCAGCCTTTCCTACGAGCAGTACTTC.

This clone was observed a few times. The genes are TRBV7-7 and TRBJ2-1, with 11 bases matching TRBD2. Germline CDR1 SSHAT, CDR2 FNYEAQ (reference sequence). The CDR3 runs to 13 residues. Germline trimming cut 4 bases from V and 9 bases from J; bases unmatched to any gene: 2. The CDR3 DNA reads TGTGCCAGCAGCTCACTAGCGGGAGCTGAGCAGTTCTTC. Protein sequence: CASSSLAGAEQFF.

The rearrangement links TRBV2 to TRBJ2-7; D perhaps matches TRBD2 (5 bases). Germline V CDR1 and CDR2: SNHLY, FYNNEI. The CDR3 has 13 amino acids. Trimming removed 8 bases at V and 2 bases at J, with 13 bases between. The CDR3 DNA sequence: TGTGCCAGCGAGGCGGGTGACCCCTACGAGCAGTACTTC. It specifies CASEAGDPYEQYF.

This clone came up once. The chain carries TRBV5-6 and TRBJ1-1, with 9 positions matching TRBD1. The V gene end was trimmed by 3 bases and the J gene end by 6 bases; junction bases not matched to a gene: 3. The CDR3 totals 13 residues. CDR1 and CDR2 from the germline V gene are SGHDT and YYEEEE. CDR3 sequence (DNA): TGTGCCAGCAGCTGGACAGGGGTCGCTGAAGCTTTCTTT. Translation: CASSWTGVAEAFF.

The chain carries TRBV14 and TRBJ2-3; weak D call: TRBD2 (6 bases). The CDR3 totals 13 residues. Trimming took off 6 bases at V and 0 bases at J, with 7 bases between the two ends. Germline values: CDR1 SGHDN, CDR2 FVKESK. The CDR3 nucleotides are TGTGCCAGCAGGGGACTCAGCACAGATACGCAGTATTTT. Translating gives CASRGLSTDTQYF.

The rearrangement uses TRBV30 and TRBJ2-7; D is possibly TRBD1 (5 bases). This CDR3 comprises 16 residues. Germline V gene sequence: CDR1 GTSNPN, CDR2 SVGIG (reference sequence). Trimming removed 0 bases at V and 0 bases at J, with 15 bases between. CDR3 sequence (DNA): TGTGCCTGGAGTGTACTGGCAGGGAAGTCCTCCTACGAGCAGTACTTC. It translates to CAWSVLAGKSSYEQYF.

V is TRBV27 and J is TRBJ1-5, with D maybe TRBD1 (5 bases). The germline V gene encodes CDR1 MNHEY and CDR2 SMNVEV (reference sequence). This CDR3 is 15 amino acids long. With 5 bases removed from V and 7 bases from J, the gap between germline ends came to 18 bases. The CDR3 nucleotides read TGTGCCAGCAGTGCCCATCGACAGTTGGGGCAGCCCCAGCATTTT. This translates into CASSAHRQLGQPQHF.

The rearrangement uses TRBV13 and TRBJ2-1, with D tentatively TRBD2 (6 bases). Trimming stripped 5 bases from V and 6 bases from J, with 17 bases between. The CDR3 length is 15 residues. CDR1 and CDR2 (germline): PRHDT, FYEKMQ (reference sequence). The CDR3 DNA reads as TGTGCCAGCAGCCCGGACTACTCATCGGGCAATGAGCAGTTCTTC. Translating gives CASSPDYSSGNEQFF.

This clone is deemed medium-sized (0.01 to 0.1%). The V call is TRBV4-3, the J call TRBJ1-1, with D possibly being TRBD1 (6 bases). Germline CDR1 LGHNA, CDR2 YSLEER. Trimming took off 1 base at V and 1 base at J, with 7 bases between the two ends. The CDR3 covers 14 residues. The CDR3 DNA reads as TGCGCCAGCAGCCAAGGGACAGAGAACACTGAAGCTTTCTTT. Amino acids: CASSQGTENTEAFF.

The chain carries TRBV4-1 and TRBJ2-5, with a weak D call TRBD1 (6 bases). The V gene's germline CDR1 is MGHRA and CDR2 YSYEKL. The CDR3 runs to 14 residues. V lost 6 bases to trimming and J lost 5 bases, with 16 bases between them. CDR3 sequence reads: CASRRTDLTETQYF. DNA of the CDR3: TGCGCCAGCAGGCGGACAGACCTAACTGAGACCCAGTACTTC.

The V and J genes are TRBV11-1 and TRBJ2-2; the match to TRBD2 covers 14 bases. CDR1 SGHAT and CDR2 FQDESV come from the germline V gene (reference sequence). CDR3 length: 17 amino acids. V gave up 6 bases and J gave up 1 base; unmatched junction bases: 4. Written as DNA, the CDR3 is TGTGCCAGCAGATCTGGGACTAGCGGGGGGAACACCGGGGAGCTGTTTTTT. Its protein is CASRSGTSGGNTGELFF. Using reference TRBV11-1 and TRBJ2-2 for the parts outside the CDR3, the full variable domain is EAEVAQSPRYKITEKSQAVAFWCDPISGHATLYWYRQILGQGPELLVQFQDESVVDDSQLPKDRFSAERLKGVDSTLKIQPAELGDSAMYLCASRSGTSGGNTGELFFGEGSRLTVL.